Reported below is one T cell receptor (beta chain). From germline, CDR1 is ENHRY and CDR2 SYGVKD. The V gene end was trimmed by 2 bases and the J gene end by 4 bases; junction bases not matched to a gene: 0. The CDR3 is 14 amino acids. TCRdb's table, derived via immunoSEQ multiplex PCR, lists solely in-frame clones and lacks some. The top ten hold about 0.36% of the sample, which has over 2 million clones, under 95% seen once. These data are taken from a study of shared clonotypes between healthy human individuals. Donors were Caucasian adults residing in Nashville, Tennessee, USA. Memory CD4+ cells were the fraction left after CD45RA+ naive selection.

What was sequenced was naive CD4+ T cells from PBMCs. The sample's subset: CD45RA+ positively selected. This sequence originates from a man aged 18 to 35 in good health. Some clones in this sample may be carry-over from other donors' samples. The V and J genes are TRBV10-3 and TRBJ2-2; 8 bases map to TRBD1. CDR3 in DNA: TGTGCCATCAGTGAGCAGGGGGCCACCGGGGAGCTGTTTTTT. This codes for CAISEQGATGELFF.